Below are 8 T cell receptor beta chains sequenced from a single sample in a study of Tregs in tolerant kidney transplant recipients. TCRdb's copy holds only in-frame clones and misses some; the assay was immunoSEQ multiplex PCR. In the table there are about 72,000 clones, roughly 92% of which are singletons. The sequences come from CD8+ T cells from blood, collected before the transplant. These receptors were collected from a human donor who received a combined kidney and bone marrow transplant.

The rearrangement links TRBV4-3 to TRBJ2-1; 8 bases align to TRBD2. Germline-derived CDR1 and CDR2 are LGHNA and YSLEER. The CDR3 is made up of 16 amino acids. Trimming took 0 bases from V and 3 from J; bases not matched to a gene: 4. In nucleotides, the CDR3 is TGCGCCAGCAGCCAAGATTTCCTAGCGGGCTACAATGAGCAGTTCTTC. Translation gives CASSQDFLAGYNEQFF.

The CDR3 nucleotides are TGTGCCAGCAGGGGACAGGGGGCCTTTAACACCGGGGAGCTGTTTTTT. It translates to CASRGQGAFNTGELFF. The V and J genes are TRBV7-9 and TRBJ2-2; TRBD1 matches 12 bases. Germline loops: CDR1 SEHNR, CDR2 FQNEAQ (reference sequence). V dropped 6 bases and J dropped 2; count of bases not matched to a gene: 4. This CDR3 is 16 amino acids long.

This clone was seen a handful of times. The chain employs TRBV4-1 and TRBJ1-1, with D uncertain. V was pared by 0 bases and J by 1 base, with 9 bases between. CDR1 and CDR2 from the germline V gene are MGHRA and YSYEKL. The CDR3 loop spans 15 amino acids. The chain's CDR3 is CASSQDRVGNTEAFF. Written as DNA, the CDR3 is TGCGCCAGCAGCCAAGATCGGGTGGGGAACACTGAAGCTTTCTTT.

The CDR3 DNA sequence: TGTGCCAGCAGCACACTACCCGGGACAGGATTTTTAAACACCGGGGAGCTGTTTTTT. It translates to CASSTLPGTGFLNTGELFF. V usage is TRBV9 and J usage is TRBJ2-2, with 8 bases fitting TRBD1. The CDR3 runs to 19 residues. Germline values: CDR1 SGDLS, CDR2 YYNGEE. The ends lost 4 bases at V and 2 bases at J; junction bases unmatched: 16.

The rearrangement links TRBV6-1 to TRBJ1-1; D unresolved. This CDR3 spans 14 amino acids. V lost 4 bases to trimming and J lost 5 bases, with 14 bases between them. Germline CDR1 MNHNS, CDR2 SASEGT. The chain's CDR3 is CASSVLSGWTEAFF. CDR3 bases: TGTGCCAGCAGTGTCTTGAGCGGTTGGACTGAAGCTTTCTTT.

The gene calls are TRBV27 and TRBJ2-7; D may be TRBD1 (6 bases). V was cut by 3 bases and J by 5 bases, with 14 bases left in between. Germline V lookup: CDR1 MNHEY, CDR2 SMNVEV (reference sequence). The length of the CDR3 is 14 residues. The CDR3 reads CASSFLAGVNEQYF. In DNA form, the CDR3 reads TGTGCCAGCAGTTTTCTTGCAGGGGTTAACGAGCAGTACTTC.

This chain joins TRBV13 and TRBJ2-3; tentatively, D is TRBD1 (5 bases). V lost 0 bases to trimming and J lost 5 bases, with 9 bases between them. The CDR3 has 14 residues. Looked up from germline, CDR1 is PRHDT and CDR2 is FYEKMQ (reference sequence). CDR3: CASSLGGLGDTQYF. The DNA of the CDR3 is TGTGCCAGCAGCTTAGGGGGGCTAGGAGATACGCAGTATTTT.

The chain recombines TRBV19 with TRBJ1-1, with 11 bases matching TRBD1. The CDR3 extends over 13 amino acids. V shed 6 bases, J shed 6 bases, and the junction held 3 bases outside the gene matches. Germline V CDR1 and CDR2: LNHDA, SQIVND (reference sequence). This CDR3 reads CASRWTGGSEAFF. CDR3 DNA sequence: TGTGCCAGTAGGTGGACAGGGGGCTCTGAAGCTTTCTTT.